These 18 T cell receptor beta chains came from one sample sequenced in a study of CD8 T cells in Susac syndrome. RNA was extracted with the RNeasy kit, and a quantity of about 0.5 to 1 ug was reverse transcribed using random hexamers. TCRdb used MiXCR to reprocess the immunoSEQ multiplex PCR reads, holding one entry per CDR3 protein. The table shows more than 95,000 distinct CDR3 sequences, with more than 85% occurring only once. The sample comprised CD8+ T cells from PBMCs. The receptors derive from a human donor with multiple sclerosis.

The V and J genes are TRBV4-1 and TRBJ2-2; 8 nucleotides align to TRBD2. CDR1 is MGHRA and CDR2 is YSYEKL in the germline V gene. Unmatched junction bases numbered 5, after V lost 2 bases and J lost 0 bases. CDR3 length: 17 residues. CDR3 region: CASSQPLSGTNTGELFF. DNA for the CDR3: TGCGCCAGCAGCCAACCACTTAGCGGGACGAACACCGGGGAGCTGTTTTTT.

The rearrangement uses TRBV10-2 and TRBJ2-3, with 7 bases identical to TRBD1. In germline, CDR1 is WSHSY, CDR2 SAAADI. V lost 2 bases and J lost 0; bases outside the gene matches: 5. The CDR3 has 16 amino acids. CDR3 region: CASSETVTGSTDTQYF. In DNA form, the CDR3 reads TGCGCCAGCAGTGAGACAGTGACAGGGAGCACAGATACGCAGTATTTT.

The V and J genes are TRBV27 and TRBJ1-5; D perhaps matches TRBD1 (6 bases). The CDR3 spans 16 residues. Germline CDR1 MNHEY, CDR2 SMNVEV (reference sequence). Deletions cut 2 bases from V and 4 bases from J, with 15 bases between. For the CDR3, the DNA is TGTGCCAGCAGTTTAAAGGACAGAAGATGTAATCAGCCCCAGCATTTT. Its protein is CASSLKDRRCNQPQHF.

The chain couples TRBV9 to TRBJ2-1, with TRBD1 identical over 7 bases. The CDR3 runs to 12 residues. V lost 3 bases and J lost 12; bases outside the gene matches: 6. From germline, CDR1 is SGDLS and CDR2 YYNGEE. This CDR3 is CASSAGGEGQFF. The CDR3 DNA sequence: TGTGCCAGCAGCGCAGGGGGTGAAGGGCAGTTCTTC.

The chain is built from TRBV7-9 and TRBJ2-3; D not resolved. Trimming removed 5 bases at V and 0 bases at J, with 12 bases between. CDR3 size: 15 residues. The germline V gene has CDR1 SEHNR and CDR2 FQNEAQ (reference sequence). The CDR3 bases are TGTGCCAGCAGCCCCCACGGCGGTAGCACAGATACGCAGTATTTT. Protein sequence: CASSPHGGSTDTQYF.

The table lists this clonotype with a count of one. The rearrangement joins TRBV27 to TRBJ2-7; 7 nucleotides match TRBD1. This CDR3 is built from 14 residues. Germline values: CDR1 MNHEY, CDR2 SMNVEV (reference sequence). J gave up 5 bases and V 5 bases, and 9 bases lay outside the gene matches. The CDR3 DNA is TGTGCCAGCAGTATAGACAGGGCGAAGCACGAGCAGTACTTC. Encoded protein: CASSIDRAKHEQYF.

This clonotype was observed once. This chain joins TRBV20-1 and TRBJ1-1; D possibly corresponds to TRBD1 (5 bases). CDR1 is DFQATT, CDR2 SNEGSKA, per germline (reference sequence). The V end lost 6 bases, the J end lost 4 bases, and 12 bases lay between the germline ends. CDR3 length equals 12 residues. Here the CDR3 DNA reads TGCAGTGCGACTACAGGTGGCACTGAAGCTTTCTTT. Its translation: CSATTGGTEAFF.

This clonotype has more than one count but fewer than ten. The chain links TRBV5-1 to TRBJ2-3; 9 positions agree with TRBD2. The CDR3 loop spans 14 amino acids. Germline V lookup: CDR1 SGHRS, CDR2 YFSETQ. Germline trimming cut 4 bases from V and 14 bases from J; bases unmatched to any gene: 14. The CDR3 coding sequence is TGCGCCAGCAGCAATAGCGGGGGAGCCCCCCCTCGGTATTTT. It translates to CASSNSGGAPPRYF.

The rearrangement uses TRBV4-1 and TRBJ1-1, with no clear D. Germline V gene sequence: CDR1 MGHRA, CDR2 YSYEKL. The CDR3 length is 15 residues. The V and J ends lost 0 bases and 0 bases respectively, with 8 bases between them. CDR3: CASSQDGRLNTEAFF. CDR3 DNA: TGCGCCAGCAGCCAAGACGGCAGACTGAACACTGAAGCTTTCTTT.

V and J are TRBV19 and TRBJ1-2; D gene unclear. The V and J ends lost 7 bases and 1 base respectively, with 10 bases between them. Germline CDR1 reads LNHDA; CDR2 reads SQIVND (reference sequence). This CDR3 has 13 amino acids. CDR3 in amino acids: CASKKQINYGYTF. In DNA, the CDR3 is TGTGCCAGTAAAAAACAGATTAACTATGGCTACACCTTC.

The chain employs TRBV5-6 and TRBJ2-3; D is possibly TRBD1 or TRBD2 (5 bases each). The CDR3 sequence is 14 residues long. The V and J ends lost 5 bases and 1 base respectively, with 11 bases between them. The germline V gene has CDR1 SGHDT and CDR2 YYEEEE. This chain's CDR3 is CASRGRPGTDTQYF. Here the CDR3 DNA reads TGTGCCAGCAGGGGACGGCCTGGCACAGATACGCAGTATTTT.

The V call is TRBV6-5, the J call TRBJ1-1, with a tentative D call TRBD1 (5 bases). The germline V gene encodes CDR1 MNHEY and CDR2 SVGAGI. The V end was cut by 2 bases, the J end by 1 base, with 8 bases between. The CDR3 is made up of 14 amino acids. CDR3 region: CASSYDSPNTEAFF. The CDR3 DNA sequence: TGTGCCAGCAGTTACGACAGCCCGAACACTGAAGCTTTCTTT.

This chain connects TRBV7-8 to TRBJ1-1, with 8 bases lining up with TRBD1. The CDR3 is made up of 17 amino acids. From germline, CDR1 is SGHVS and CDR2 FQNEAQ. After removal of 6 bases from V and 8 bases from J, the junction contained 20 bases not matched to a gene. This CDR3 reads CASSHVGPGTGHPEAFF. The CDR3 DNA reads as TGTGCCAGCAGTCACGTTGGCCCAGGGACAGGTCATCCAGAAGCTTTCTTT. Filled out from reference TRBV7-8 and TRBJ1-1, the complete variable domain reads GAGVSQSPRYKVAKRGQDVALRCDPISGHVSLFWYQQALGQGPEFLTYFQNEAQLDKSGLPSDRFFAERPEGSVSTLKIQRTQQEDSAVYLCASSHVGPGTGHPEAFFGQGTRLTVV.

This sequence joins TRBV3-1 and TRBJ2-1; maybe TRBD2 (5 bases). V gave up 0 bases and J gave up 4 bases, with 13 bases separating them. Germline V gene data show CDR1 as LGHDT and CDR2 as YNNKEL (reference sequence). The CDR3 covers 16 residues. This chain's CDR3 is CASSQDRNGVYNEQFF. The CDR3 DNA follows: TGTGCCAGCAGCCAAGATAGGAACGGGGTTTACAATGAGCAGTTCTTC.

This chain links TRBV6-1 with TRBJ1-4; possibly TRBD1 for D (5 bases). This CDR3 spans 17 amino acids. The V end was cut by 6 bases, the J end by 7 bases, with 24 bases between. Germline assignment: CDR1 MNHNS and CDR2 SASEGT. CDR3 DNA sequence: TGTGCCAGCAGACCGGTGGGGGAATACCATCGGAGTGAAAAACTGTTTTTT. Translated: CASRPVGEYHRSEKLFF.

This rearrangement joins TRBV28 to TRBJ2-7; 10 nucleotides align to TRBD1. Germline V gene lookup returns CDR1 MDHEN and CDR2 SYDVKM. V trimming: 8 bases; J trimming: 2 bases; junction bases outside the gene matches: 6. This CDR3 comprises 14 residues. The CDR3 region has the DNA TGTGCCAGCGTTTTGACAGGGGGCGCCTACGAGCAGTACTTC. It encodes CASVLTGGAYEQYF.

The rearrangement links TRBV7-2 to TRBJ2-5; no clear D gene. V was pared by 5 bases and J by 3 bases, with 13 bases between. The CDR3 is made up of 14 amino acids. The germline V gene has CDR1 SGHTA and CDR2 FQGNSA. The CDR3 spells CASSLYGSKETQYF. CDR3 sequence (DNA): TGTGCCAGCAGCCTTTATGGATCCAAAGAGACCCAGTACTTC.

V is TRBV23-1 and J is TRBJ2-7; D possibly uses TRBD1 or TRBD2 (5 bases each). TRBV23-1 is labeled an ORF, and its function is uncertain. The V and J ends lost 6 bases and 2 bases respectively, with 14 bases between them. CDR3 length: 14 amino acids. This CDR3 is CASSTGTGTYEQYV. The CDR3 DNA follows: TGCGCCAGCAGCACCGGGACCGGTACCTACGAGCAGTACGTC.